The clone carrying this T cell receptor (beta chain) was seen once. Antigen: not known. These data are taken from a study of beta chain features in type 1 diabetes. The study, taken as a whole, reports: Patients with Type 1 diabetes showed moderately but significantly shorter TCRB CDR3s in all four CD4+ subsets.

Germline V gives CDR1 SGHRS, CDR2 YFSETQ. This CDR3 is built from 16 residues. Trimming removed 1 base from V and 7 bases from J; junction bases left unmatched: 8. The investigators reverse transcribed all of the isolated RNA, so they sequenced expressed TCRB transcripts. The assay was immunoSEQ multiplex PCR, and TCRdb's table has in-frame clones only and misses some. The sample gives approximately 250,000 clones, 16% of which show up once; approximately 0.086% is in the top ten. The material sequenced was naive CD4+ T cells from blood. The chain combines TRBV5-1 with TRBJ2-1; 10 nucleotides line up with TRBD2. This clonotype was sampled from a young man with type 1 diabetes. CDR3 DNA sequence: TGCGCCAGCAGCTTGTCGGCTAGCGGGAGCGATAATGAGCAGTTCTTC. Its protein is CASSLSASGSDNEQFF.